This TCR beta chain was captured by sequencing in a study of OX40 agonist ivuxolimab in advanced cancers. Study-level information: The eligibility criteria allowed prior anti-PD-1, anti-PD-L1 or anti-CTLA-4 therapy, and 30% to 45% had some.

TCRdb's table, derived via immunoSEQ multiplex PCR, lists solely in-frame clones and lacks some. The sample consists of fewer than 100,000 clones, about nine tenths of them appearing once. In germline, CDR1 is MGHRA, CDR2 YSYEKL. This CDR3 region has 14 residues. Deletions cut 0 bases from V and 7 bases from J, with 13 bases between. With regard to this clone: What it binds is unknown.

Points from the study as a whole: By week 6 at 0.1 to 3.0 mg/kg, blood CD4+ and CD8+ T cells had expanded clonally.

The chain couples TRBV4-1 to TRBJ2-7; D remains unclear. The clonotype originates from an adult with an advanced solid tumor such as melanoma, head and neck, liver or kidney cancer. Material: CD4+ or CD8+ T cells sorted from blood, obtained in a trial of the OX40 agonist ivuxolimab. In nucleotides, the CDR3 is TGCGCCAGCAGCCAAGACAGGTTGGGGATGGAGCAGTACTTC. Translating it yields CASSQDRLGMEQYF.